The 28 T cell receptor beta chains below all came from one sample that was sequenced in a study of blood T cells in healthy people across ages. Through a sample-barcoded 5' primer and a J-beta primer mix, a second PCR was run for 7 to 11 cycles. One entry per CDR3 protein results from TCRdb running MiXCR on the 5' RACE reads. The repertoire holds 700,000 or so distinct CDR3 sequences, 22% seen once, with around a fifth in the top ten. Sequences were obtained from blood. These receptors were collected from a man between 65 and 85 years old in good health.

This clonotype turned up a few times. This chain joins TRBV20-1 and TRBJ2-7; tentatively, D is TRBD2 (6 bases). The J call may be mistaken, given a closer DNA end match to TRBJ2-5. The germline gives CDR1 DFQATT, CDR2 SNEGSKA (reference sequence). The length of the CDR3 is 13 residues. CDR3 in amino acids: CSAPDLLAETQYF. CDR3 in DNA: TGCAGTGCCCCCGATTTACTAGCAGAGACCCAGTACTTC.

This clonotype was counted between two and nine times. This sequence joins TRBV24-1 and TRBJ2-1, with D maybe TRBD2 (6 bases). Between the trimmed V and J ends, which lost 3 bases and 2 bases, there was a span of 13 bases. CDR3 length equals 16 residues. Looked up from germline, CDR1 is KGHDR and CDR2 is SFDVKD. For the CDR3, the DNA is TGTGCCACCAGTGATAACGGGGGACCAACCTACAATGAGCAGTTCTTC. Translated, it gives CATSDNGGPTYNEQFF.

The sample holds a few counts of this clonotype. The chain carries TRBV29-1 and TRBJ1-1; unclear D gene. The CDR3 consists of 14 residues. The germline V gene encodes CDR1 SQVTM and CDR2 ANQGSEA. V was trimmed by 3 bases and J by 0 bases, leaving 11 bases between them. CDR3 sequence: CSVDNSGVNTEAFF. The CDR3 DNA reads TGCAGCGTTGATAATAGTGGAGTGAACACTGAAGCTTTCTTT.

This clonotype was observed many times. The rearrangement joins TRBV4-1 to TRBJ2-3; a weak D match, TRBD1 (6 bases). Per the germline V gene, CDR1 is MGHRA and CDR2 is YSYEKL. The CDR3 loop spans 19 amino acids. The germline V and J ends were trimmed by 0 bases and 2 bases, with 21 bases remaining between them. The CDR3 nucleotides read TGCGCCAGCAGCCAAGATCCCCCCGCTGACAGGATCAACACAGATACGCAGTATTTT. Encoded protein: CASSQDPPADRINTDTQYF.

This sequence joins TRBV12-3 or TRBV12-4 and TRBJ2-1, with unresolved D. V was shortened by 3 bases and J by 12 bases, with 18 bases between the two germline ends. The CDR3 extends over 14 amino acids. The CDR3 loop is CASSLRRSADVQFF. The CDR3 DNA reads as TGTGCCAGCAGTTTGAGAAGGAGCGCGGATGTGCAGTTCTTC.

This chain uses TRBV7-2 with TRBJ2-5, with D possibly being TRBD2 (5 bases). The J call is in doubt because the DNA end fits TRBJ2-7 better. The germline V gene encodes CDR1 SGHTA and CDR2 FQGNSA. The CDR3 extends over 15 amino acids. This CDR3 reads CASSLPPLGTYEQYF. The CDR3 DNA is TGTGCCAGCAGCTTACCCCCACTAGGGACCTACGAGCAGTACTTC.

The J gene is TRBJ2-7, the V gene TRBV6-5; TRBD1 aligns across 10 bases. The CDR3 contains 14 residues. V gave up 6 bases and J gave up 3 bases; unmatched junction bases: 5. Germline-derived CDR1 and CDR2 are MNHEY and SVGAGI. The CDR3, as DNA: TGTGCCAGCAGGCGGACAGGGGGAAGCTACGAGCAGTACTTC. It encodes CASRRTGGSYEQYF.

This clonotype was picked up a small number of times. This chain connects TRBV5-6 to TRBJ1-2; no clear D gene. This CDR3 comprises 15 residues. Germline-derived CDR1 and CDR2 are SGHDT and YYEEEE. The V end was cut by 6 bases, the J end by 7 bases, with 22 bases between. The CDR3 coding sequence is TGTGCCAGCAACCCCGGGGAGCGACCTATTGGTGGCTACACCTTC. Translating gives CASNPGERPIGGYTF.

V and J are TRBV2 and TRBJ2-2; possibly TRBD2 for D (6 bases). The CDR3 totals 15 residues. Germline lookup yields CDR1 SNHLY and CDR2 FYNNEI. With 2 bases removed from V and 6 bases from J, the gap between germline ends came to 13 bases. CDR3 nucleotides: TGTGCCAGCAGTGAATTGCGCGGGACGGCCGGGGAGCTGTTTTTT. Protein sequence: CASSELRGTAGELFF.

This clonotype has only a few counts. This chain uses TRBV15 with TRBJ2-6, with unresolved D. There are 15 residues in the CDR3. Germline CDR1 and CDR2: LNHNV and YYDKDF (reference sequence). V lost 1 base to trimming and J lost 0 bases, with 4 bases between them. The CDR3 loop is CATSRVASGANVLTF. DNA of the CDR3: TGTGCCACCAGCAGAGTCGCCTCTGGGGCCAACGTCCTGACTTTC.

This clonotype was detected many times. The chain carries TRBV20-1 and TRBJ2-1; D unclear. CDR1 is DFQATT, CDR2 SNEGSKA, per germline (reference sequence). The CDR3 runs 10 residues. Trimming removed 7 bases from V and 6 bases from J, with 7 bases in between. The CDR3 DNA is TGCAGTGGGTACTTCAATGAGCAGTTCTTC. This translates into CSGYFNEQFF.

This clonotype occurred a few times. The rearrangement joins TRBV7-2 to TRBJ2-1; possibly TRBD2 for D (6 bases). The CDR3 has 16 amino acids. Trimming took off 1 base at V and 3 bases at J, with 13 bases between the two ends. The germline V gene has CDR1 SGHTA and CDR2 FQGNSA. The CDR3 nucleotides are TGTGCCAGCAGCTTAGTTGGCGGGGAAAACTACAATGAGCAGTTCTTC. It yields the protein CASSLVGGENYNEQFF.

This clonotype was seen a few times. The genes are TRBV2 and TRBJ2-1; D is uncertain. CDR1 and CDR2 from the germline V gene are SNHLY and FYNNEI. V was pared by 3 bases and J by 3 bases, with 9 bases between. The CDR3 runs 14 residues. DNA for the CDR3: TGTGCCAGCAGTGAGCTGGACCTCTACAATGAGCAGTTCTTC. Translated: CASSELDLYNEQFF.

This clonotype has just a few counts. This chain links TRBV5-1 with TRBJ2-5; D remains unclear. CDR1 is SGHRS, CDR2 YFSETQ, per germline. Trimming stripped 4 bases from V and 3 bases from J, with 10 bases between. The CDR3 contains 13 residues. This chain's CDR3 is CASSNRVEETQYF. In nucleotides, the CDR3 is TGCGCCAGCAGCAATAGGGTCGAAGAGACCCAGTACTTC.

V is TRBV20-1 and J is TRBJ2-5; a weak D match, TRBD1 (6 bases). Looked up from germline, CDR1 is DFQATT and CDR2 is SNEGSKA (reference sequence). V shed 6 bases and J shed 0 bases, with 20 bases lying between them. The CDR3 contains 16 residues. The chain's CDR3 is CSATPFGTGYQETQYF. The CDR3 region has the DNA TGCAGTGCCACGCCATTCGGCACAGGGTACCAAGAGACCCAGTACTTC.

This sequence joins TRBV19 and TRBJ2-5, with a tentative D call TRBD2 (6 bases). V was pared by 9 bases and J by 10 bases, with 21 bases between. This CDR3 is 13 amino acids long. Germline CDR1 LNHDA, CDR2 SQIVND (reference sequence). CDR3 sequence reads: CASSIAPGRGQYF. The CDR3, as DNA: TGTGCCAGCTCTATAGCCCCTGGGCGGGGCCAGTACTTC.

V is TRBV18 and J is TRBJ2-5; perhaps TRBD1 as D (6 bases). CDR3 size: 14 residues. Trimming pared 7 bases from V and 1 base from J, leaving 13 bases between. The germline CDR1 and CDR2 sequences are KGHSH and LQKENI. CDR3 DNA: TGTGCCAGCTTACCGGGACACTCCCAAGAGACCCAGTACTTC. It translates to CASLPGHSQETQYF.

In its sample, this clonotype was seen a few times. The J gene is TRBJ2-3, the V gene TRBV30; TRBD2 agrees at 9 bases. The CDR3 loop spans 14 amino acids. The germline CDR1 and CDR2 sequences are GTSNPN and SVGIG (reference sequence). Trimming cost V 1 base and J 4 bases; bases outside gene matches: 3. The CDR3 bases are TGTGCCTGGAGTGGCGGGAGGGCCTCAGATACGCAGTATTTT. Translated: CAWSGGRASDTQYF.

This chain links TRBV27 with TRBJ1-5; tentatively, D is TRBD1 (5 bases). The CDR3 length is 16 residues. CDR1 and CDR2 from the germline V gene are MNHEY and SMNVEV (reference sequence). V was cut by 5 bases and J by 0 bases, with 14 bases left in between. The chain's CDR3 is CASSTLGTFSNQPQHF. Here the CDR3 DNA reads TGTGCCAGCAGTACTTTAGGGACCTTTAGCAATCAGCCCCAGCATTTT.

The CDR3 spells CASSLVAGGDQPQHF. The CDR3 DNA follows: TGTGCCAGCAGCTTAGTTGCAGGGGGGGATCAGCCCCAGCATTTT. The V and J genes are TRBV11-2 and TRBJ1-5; the match to TRBD1 covers 7 bases. This CDR3 contains 15 residues. Germline CDR1 and CDR2: SGHAT and FQNNGV. Trimming cost V 1 base and J 5 bases; bases outside gene matches: 5.

This clonotype has just a few counts. This chain connects TRBV29-1 to TRBJ2-7; TRBD1 might be the D (5 bases). CDR3 length: 12 residues. The germline gives CDR1 SQVTM, CDR2 ANQGSEA. V was clipped by 5 bases and J by 2 bases, with 10 bases between them. The CDR3 is CSVTGHTYEQYF. CDR3 bases: TGCAGCGTTACCGGACATACCTACGAGCAGTACTTC.

The gene calls are TRBV20-1 and TRBJ1-2; 11 nucleotides agree with TRBD1. The germline gives CDR1 DFQATT, CDR2 SNEGSKA (reference sequence). V gave up 0 bases and J gave up 6 bases; unmatched junction bases: 12. There are 17 residues in the CDR3. In DNA form, the CDR3 reads TGCAGTGCTAGAGATTGGCGGACAGGGGGCTACTGGGATGGCTACACCTTC. Translated: CSARDWRTGGYWDGYTF.

This chain uses TRBV20-1 with TRBJ2-4; D gene ambiguous. The germline gives CDR1 DFQATT, CDR2 SNEGSKA (reference sequence). V was cut by 3 bases and J by 8 bases, with 14 bases left in between. This CDR3 spans 13 amino acids. The CDR3 is CSASPRPGDIQYF. The DNA of the CDR3 is TGCAGTGCTAGCCCGAGGCCTGGGGACATTCAGTACTTC.

The chain uses TRBV6-6 and TRBJ2-1; 12 bases are shared with TRBD2. CDR1 MNHNY and CDR2 SVGAGI come from the germline V gene (reference sequence). V trimming: 0 bases; J trimming: 0 bases; junction bases outside the gene matches: 0. CDR3 length equals 17 residues. The CDR3 protein is CASSYSTSGGSYNEQFF. The CDR3 bases are TGTGCCAGCAGTTACTCGACTAGCGGGGGCTCCTACAATGAGCAGTTCTTC.

This clonotype has only a few counts. The rearrangement links TRBV4-2 to TRBJ2-7; D gene ambiguous. Germline V gene lookup returns CDR1 LGHNA and CDR2 YNFKEQ. Between the trimmed V and J ends, which lost 0 bases and 0 bases, there was a span of 12 bases. The CDR3 contains 16 residues. The CDR3 is CASSQEPGLSSYEQYF. CDR3 nucleotide sequence: TGTGCCAGCAGCCAAGAACCGGGCTTGAGCTCCTACGAGCAGTACTTC.

This clonotype was found many times. This chain connects TRBV6-5 to TRBJ1-2, with no clear D. V lost 0 bases and J lost 3, with 11 bases in between. Germline loops: CDR1 MNHEY, CDR2 SVGAGI. This CDR3 comprises 15 residues. The CDR3 loop is CASSYSIGGYYGYTF. CDR3 DNA: TGTGCCAGCAGTTACTCGATCGGCGGATACTATGGCTACACCTTC.

The sample holds a few counts of this clonotype. The CDR3 loop is CASSLARGSGANVLTF. CDR3 nucleotide sequence: TGTGCCAGCAGTTTAGCCAGGGGCTCTGGGGCCAACGTCCTGACTTTC. V usage is TRBV12-3 or TRBV12-4 and J usage is TRBJ2-6; D may be TRBD1 (6 bases). Trimming removed 0 bases at V and 0 bases at J, with 6 bases between. CDR3 size: 16 residues.

In its sample, this clonotype was seen many times. The chain combines TRBV5-6 with TRBJ2-1, with D unclear. CDR1 and CDR2 (germline): SGHDT, YYEEEE. The V gene lost 4 bases and the J gene lost 4 bases, with 15 bases spanning the gap. This CDR3 is 15 amino acids long. The DNA for the CDR3 is TGTGCCAGCAGCGCCCCCCATAATTGGTACAATGAGCAGTTCTTC. Residues: CASSAPHNWYNEQFF.